These 10 T cell receptor beta chains were all obtained from the same sample, sequenced in a study of blood T cell repertoires in COVID-19. Measured with immunoSEQ multiplex PCR; TCRdb has only the in-frame clones, and not every one. Here the sample spans about 250,000 clones, around 88% being singletons. The specimen sequenced was peripheral blood. Receptors originate from a young woman with COVID-19, enrolled during active disease.

V gene TRBV2 combines with J gene TRBJ2-1; 12 bases are shared with TRBD1. The V and J ends lost 6 bases and 7 bases, in that order; junction bases with no gene match: 10. This CDR3 is built from 16 residues. Germline CDR1 is SNHLY and CDR2 is FYNNEI. The CDR3 reads CASRDTGTGGVNEQFF. As DNA, the CDR3 is TGTGCCAGCAGAGATACCGGGACAGGGGGCGTTAATGAGCAGTTCTTC.

The chain joins TRBV5-1 to TRBJ1-4; D remains ambiguous. The CDR3 has 15 residues. The V end lost 4 bases, the J end lost 0 bases, and 10 bases lay between the germline ends. Germline lookup yields CDR1 SGHRS and CDR2 YFSETQ. In nucleotides, the CDR3 is TGCGCCAGCAGCCTCGACATCGCAACTAATGAAAAACTGTTTTTT. As protein: CASSLDIATNEKLFF.

The chain joins TRBV6-5 to TRBJ2-7; D uncertain. The germline V and J ends were trimmed by 8 bases and 1 base, with 12 bases remaining between them. CDR1 is MNHEY and CDR2 is SVGAGI in the germline V gene. CDR3 size: 13 residues. CDR3: CASPSSLSYEQYV. CDR3 coding DNA: TGTGCCAGCCCTTCGAGTCTGTCCTACGAGCAGTACGTC.

The chain combines TRBV3-1 (or the pseudogene TRBV3-2) with TRBJ1-4, with D possibly being TRBD1 (6 bases). This CDR3 contains 15 residues. Between the trimmed V and J ends, which lost 0 bases and 10 bases, there was a span of 15 bases. The germline V gene encodes CDR1 LGHDT and CDR2 YNNKEL (reference sequence). The CDR3 DNA reads TGTGCCAGCAGCCAAGAGAGGCAAGGGGGGGGAAAACTGTTTTTT. It is translated as CASSQERQGGGKLFF.

The V gene is TRBV7-9, the J gene TRBJ2-7, with 8 positions matching TRBD1. The CDR3 runs to 15 residues. Germline V CDR1 and CDR2: SEHNR, FQNEAQ (reference sequence). The junction had 6 bases not matched to a gene; V was cut back by 3 bases and J by 2 bases. The CDR3 is CASSFRDRPPYEQYF. The CDR3 nucleotides are TGTGCCAGCAGCTTCCGGGACAGGCCCCCCTACGAGCAGTACTTC.

The rearrangement uses TRBV5-6 and TRBJ1-4; TRBD1 might be the D (6 bases). V was shortened by 2 bases and J by 8 bases, with 16 bases between the two germline ends. CDR3 length: 15 residues. The germline V gene has CDR1 SGHDT and CDR2 YYEEEE. The DNA for the CDR3 is TGTGCCAGCAGCTTCACCGAAGGGGGGGTAGAAAAACTGTTTTTT. Translated, it gives CASSFTEGGVEKLFF.

This chain connects TRBV14 to TRBJ1-2; D remains unclear. V was shortened by 1 base and J by 8 bases, with 14 bases between the two germline ends. This CDR3 is 14 amino acids long. The germline V gene encodes CDR1 SGHDN and CDR2 FVKESK. CDR3 DNA sequence: TGTGCCAGCAGCCAAGCCTCGGGTTCTGGCGGCTACACCTTC. Residues: CASSQASGSGGYTF.

The chain recombines TRBV7-8 with TRBJ1-1, with D hard to call. The ends were cut back, 5 bases at V and 4 bases at J, with 14 bases in the middle. Germline V CDR1 and CDR2: SGHVS, FQNEAQ. There are 14 residues in the CDR3. Here the CDR3 reads CASSPPGEGTEAFF. CDR3 DNA: TGTGCCAGCAGCCCCCCCGGGGAGGGCACTGAAGCTTTCTTT.

The chain has TRBV5-4 and TRBJ1-2, with 10 bases that match TRBD1. CDR1 and CDR2 from the germline V gene are SGHNT and YYREEE (reference sequence). CDR3 size: 15 residues. With V trimmed by 0 bases and J by 4 bases, 3 bases remained unmatched. CDR3 nucleotides: TGTGCCAGCAGCTTGGGGGGACAGGGGACCTATGGCTACACCTTC. This encodes CASSLGGQGTYGYTF.

Concerning this clone: The junction and the germline gene differ at one end; a read error may be behind it. The chain joins TRBV7-7 to TRBJ2-1; 14 positions match TRBD2. The CDR3 sequence is 17 residues long. Germline V gene lookup returns CDR1 SSHAT and CDR2 FNYEAQ (reference sequence). In nucleotides, the CDR3 is TGTGCTAGCAGCCCAGGGACTAGCGGGAGTGAGGACAATGAGCAGTTCTTC. It encodes CASSPGTSGSEDNEQFF.